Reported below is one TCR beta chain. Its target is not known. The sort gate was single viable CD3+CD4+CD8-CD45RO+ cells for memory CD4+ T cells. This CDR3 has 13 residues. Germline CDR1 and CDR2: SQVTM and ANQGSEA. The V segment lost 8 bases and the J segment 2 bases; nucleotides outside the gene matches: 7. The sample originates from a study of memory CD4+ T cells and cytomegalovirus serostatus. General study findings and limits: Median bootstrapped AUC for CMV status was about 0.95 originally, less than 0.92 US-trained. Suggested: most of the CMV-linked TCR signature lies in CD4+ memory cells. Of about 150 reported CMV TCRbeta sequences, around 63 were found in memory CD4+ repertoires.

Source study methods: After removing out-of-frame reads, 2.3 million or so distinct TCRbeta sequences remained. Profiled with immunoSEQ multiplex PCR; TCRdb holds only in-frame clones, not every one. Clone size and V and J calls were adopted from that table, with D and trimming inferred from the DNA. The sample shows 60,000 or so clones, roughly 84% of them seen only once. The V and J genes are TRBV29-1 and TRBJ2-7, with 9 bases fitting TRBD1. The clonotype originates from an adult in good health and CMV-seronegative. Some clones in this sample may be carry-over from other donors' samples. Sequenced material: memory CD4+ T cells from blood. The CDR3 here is CSYRQGGAYEQYF. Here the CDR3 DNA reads TGCAGCTACCGACAGGGGGGAGCCTACGAGCAGTACTTC.